Following are 22 T cell receptor beta chains from one sample sequenced in a study of blood T cell repertoires in COVID-19. Clones were read by immunoSEQ multiplex PCR, and TCRdb kept only the in-frame ones, dropping some. Found here are about 210,000 clones, roughly 90% of them singletons; the top ten hold more than 4.5%. The sample was peripheral blood. All receptors come from a woman aged 40 to 50 with acute or convalescent COVID-19.

This clone came up once. The chain uses TRBV11-2 and TRBJ1-2; D not certain. Germline V gene sequence: CDR1 SGHAT, CDR2 FQNNGV. Trimming left V 1 base short and J 3 bases short, with 12 bases between. The CDR3 consists of 15 residues. This CDR3 is CASSLGEAAYYGYTF. DNA for the CDR3: TGTGCCAGCAGCTTAGGGGAGGCAGCCTACTATGGCTACACCTTC.

This clone came up once. The chain joins TRBV6-5 to TRBJ1-1, with 8 nucleotides matching TRBD1. J was trimmed by 3 bases and V by 6 bases; bases with no gene match: 9. The CDR3 extends over 15 amino acids. In germline, CDR1 is MNHEY, CDR2 SVGAGI. The chain's CDR3 is CASRIATGADTEAFF. DNA of the CDR3: TGTGCCAGCAGAATTGCGACAGGGGCGGACACTGAAGCTTTCTTT.

V and J are TRBV2 and TRBJ2-6; D unclear. Trimming stripped 6 bases from V and 3 bases from J, with 18 bases between. Germline-derived CDR1 and CDR2 are SNHLY and FYNNEI. The CDR3 contains 17 residues. Written as DNA, the CDR3 is TGTGCCAGCAGCCCTATGCTGGGCTTGGGTGGGGCCAACGTCCTGACTTTC. Protein sequence: CASSPMLGLGGANVLTF. Full variable domain (outside the CDR3, taken from reference TRBV2 and TRBJ2-6): EPEVTQTPSHQVTQMGQEVILRCVPISNHLYFYWYRQILGQKVEFLVSFYNNEISEKSEIFDDQFSVERPDGSNFTLKIRSTKLEDSAMYFCASSPMLGLGGANVLTFGAGSRLTVL.

The chain couples TRBV6-5 to TRBJ1-2, with a tentative D call TRBD1 (6 bases). The germline gives CDR1 MNHEY, CDR2 SVGAGI. The CDR3 contains 15 residues. The V gene lost 7 bases and the J gene lost 8 bases, with 23 bases spanning the gap. The CDR3 nucleotides are TGTGCCAGCACCATGAGACAGGCCGCGAATGGCGGCTACACCTTC. This codes for CASTMRQAANGGYTF.

CDR3 in amino acids: CASSSQRGPNTGELFF. The CDR3 nucleotides read TGTGCCAGCAGTTCCCAGCGGGGGCCGAACACCGGGGAGCTGTTTTTT. The V call is TRBV27, the J call TRBJ2-2, with 8 bases aligning to TRBD2. There are 16 residues in the CDR3. V shed 4 bases and J 0 bases; nucleotides not matched to a gene: 4. Germline values: CDR1 MNHEY, CDR2 SMNVEV (reference sequence).

CDR3 amino acids: CASSLGRGQPQHF. In nucleotides, the CDR3 is TGTGCCAGCAGTTTGGGCAGGGGGCAGCCCCAGCATTTT. V gene TRBV12-3 or TRBV12-4 combines with J gene TRBJ1-5, with TRBD1 matching 7 bases. Trimming removed 3 bases from V and 7 bases from J; junction bases left unmatched: 3. This CDR3 has 13 amino acids.

This chain joins TRBV30 and TRBJ2-5, with D maybe TRBD1 (5 bases). This CDR3 region has 13 residues. Germline CDR1 is GTSNPN and CDR2 is SVGIG (reference sequence). The CDR3 nucleotides are TGTGCGTGGCAGGGCAACAATGGAAACGCCCAGTACTTC. Translated: CAWQGNNGNAQYF.

The rearrangement uses TRBV4-2 and TRBJ2-3, with TRBD2 matching over 7 bases. This CDR3 region has 13 residues. Unmatched junction bases numbered 2, after V lost 6 bases and J lost 2 bases. CDR1 and CDR2 (germline): LGHNA, YNFKEQ. CDR3: CASSRGDTDTQYF. CDR3 nucleotide sequence: TGTGCCAGCAGTCGGGGGGACACAGATACGCAGTATTTT.

The V and J genes are TRBV5-6 and TRBJ1-1; maybe TRBD1 (5 bases). The germline V and J ends were trimmed by 3 bases and 0 bases, with 12 bases remaining between them. CDR3 length: 15 residues. Germline CDR1 is SGHDT and CDR2 is YYEEEE. The CDR3 reads CASSWGRDLNTEAFF. The CDR3 region has the DNA TGTGCCAGCAGCTGGGGGAGGGACCTGAACACTGAAGCTTTCTTT.

The gene calls are TRBV11-2 and TRBJ1-2; D gene ambiguous. Trimming stripped 1 base from V and 0 bases from J, with 6 bases between. This CDR3 has 14 amino acids. Germline V CDR1 and CDR2: SGHAT, FQNNGV. Written as DNA, the CDR3 is TGTGCCAGCAGCTTAGGGTTAGCTAACTATGGCTACACCTTC. Residues: CASSLGLANYGYTF.

This chain links TRBV6-1 with TRBJ1-6, with 8 bases aligning to TRBD1. Germline V CDR1 and CDR2: MNHNS, SASEGT. Losses at the gene ends were 3 bases for V and 8 bases for J; bases not matched to a gene: 3. The CDR3 sequence is 14 residues long. The CDR3 region is CASSEQGADSPLHF. The CDR3 region has the DNA TGTGCCAGCAGTGAGCAGGGGGCTGATTCACCCCTCCACTTT.

The V and J genes are TRBV12-3 or TRBV12-4 and TRBJ1-1; a possible D gene is TRBD1 (6 bases). This CDR3 has 13 amino acids. With 6 bases removed from V and 4 bases from J, the gap between germline ends came to 12 bases. The CDR3 nucleotides read TGTGCCAGCAGCTATGGACAGCTCACTGAAGCTTTCTTT. Translating it yields CASSYGQLTEAFF.

This chain connects TRBV7-8 to TRBJ2-7, with 10 bases lining up with TRBD1. CDR1 is SGHVS, CDR2 FQNEAQ, per germline. Trimming took 0 bases from V and 2 from J; bases not matched to a gene: 10. This CDR3 is 18 amino acids long. As DNA, the CDR3 is TGTGCCAGCAGCTTAGCTCGGCGGGACAGGGGAAGAGCCTACGAGCAGTACGTC. This codes for CASSLARRDRGRAYEQYV.

This clone has a handful of counts. This rearrangement joins TRBV12-3 or TRBV12-4 to TRBJ1-5, with D possibly being TRBD1 (5 bases). Trimming cost V 6 bases and J 6 bases, with 9 bases left between them. The CDR3 sequence is 12 residues long. CDR3 nucleotides: TGTGCCAGCAGGGACACCGTTCAGCCCCAGCATTTT. Its protein product is CASRDTVQPQHF.

The CDR3 is CASSIQGGGQPQHF. In DNA, the CDR3 is TGTGCCAGTAGTATTCAGGGGGGCGGTCAGCCCCAGCATTTT. This chain uses TRBV19 with TRBJ1-5; 7 bases line up with TRBD1. Germline V lookup: CDR1 LNHDA, CDR2 SQIVND (reference sequence). The CDR3 is 14 amino acids. V trimming: 3 bases; J trimming: 6 bases; junction bases outside the gene matches: 5.

This chain connects TRBV7-9 to TRBJ2-3, with D possibly TRBD2 on 6 matching bases. This CDR3 spans 13 amino acids. V lost 6 bases, J lost 4 bases, and 11 bases lay in between. Per the germline V gene, CDR1 is SEHNR and CDR2 is FQNEAQ (reference sequence). In nucleotides, the CDR3 is TGTGCCAGCAGTCGAAGGGAGGCAGATACGCAGTATTTT. Translating it yields CASSRREADTQYF.

The chain joins TRBV6-1 to TRBJ1-6; D gene unclear. Germline V CDR1 and CDR2: MNHNS, SASEGT. V lost 1 base, J lost 5 bases, and 9 bases lay in between. This CDR3 contains 15 residues. CDR3 nucleotides: TGTGCCAGCAGTGAAGGGACTCTGGATAATTCACCCCTCCACTTT. Its protein product is CASSEGTLDNSPLHF.

J is TRBJ2-3 and V is TRBV6-5; 13 bases map to TRBD2. The V segment lost 8 bases and the J segment 9 bases; nucleotides outside the gene matches: 2. This CDR3 comprises 12 residues. Per the germline V gene, CDR1 is MNHEY and CDR2 is SVGAGI. The CDR3 here is CASRTSGGTQYF. The DNA of the CDR3 is TGTGCCAGCCGGACTAGCGGGGGAACGCAGTATTTT.

This chain links TRBV19 with TRBJ1-5; 10 bases map to TRBD1. Germline trimming cut 5 bases from V and 2 bases from J; bases unmatched to any gene: 0. CDR3 length: 14 residues. From germline, CDR1 is LNHDA and CDR2 SQIVND (reference sequence). The CDR3 is CASSGTGGNQPQHF. CDR3 nucleotides: TGTGCCAGTAGTGGGACAGGGGGCAATCAGCCCCAGCATTTT.

This clone has a single count. The chain employs TRBV27 and TRBJ2-5, with 7 bases lining up with TRBD2. Losses at the gene ends were 4 bases for V and 1 base for J; bases not matched to a gene: 6. Germline lookup yields CDR1 MNHEY and CDR2 SMNVEV (reference sequence). This CDR3 comprises 15 residues. The CDR3 DNA reads TGTGCCAGCAGTTCAGCTAGCGGCTTCCAAGAGACCCAGTACTTC. It translates to CASSSASGFQETQYF.

The chain joins TRBV6-5 to TRBJ1-1, with a weak D call TRBD1 (5 bases). This CDR3 has 14 residues. CDR1 and CDR2 from the germline V gene are MNHEY and SVGAGI. Trimming pared 7 bases from V and 5 bases from J, leaving 17 bases between. The CDR3 here is CASIVRGRGTEAFF. As DNA, the CDR3 is TGTGCCAGCATTGTAAGGGGCCGGGGGACTGAAGCTTTCTTT.

This sequence joins TRBV4-2 and TRBJ1-6; weak D call: TRBD1 (5 bases). Trimming removed 1 base from V and 9 bases from J, with 16 bases in between. The CDR3 loop spans 16 amino acids. Germline V gives CDR1 LGHNA, CDR2 YNFKEQ. CDR3: CASSQVIRQTPSPLHF. DNA for the CDR3: TGTGCCAGCAGCCAAGTAATCCGACAGACCCCTTCACCCCTCCACTTT.